The 27 T cell receptor beta chains below were found in one sample sequenced in a study of cytomegalovirus exposure and HLA in healthy donors. 60 Vbeta and 13 Jbeta primers were used in PCR. TCRdb keeps only in-frame clones here, not all; method: immunoSEQ multiplex PCR. Of 150,000 or so clones listed, roughly 70% are singletons. Sequenced: PBMCs. These receptors all stem from a man aged 30 to 45 in good health and CMV-seronegative.

The gene calls are TRBV5-1 and TRBJ2-5; weak D call: TRBD2 (5 bases). In germline, CDR1 is SGHRS, CDR2 YFSETQ. The V and J ends lost 4 bases and 5 bases respectively, with 18 bases between them. The CDR3 totals 15 residues. CDR3 sequence reads: CASSIQREFTETQYF. The CDR3 region has the DNA TGCGCCAGCAGCATACAGAGGGAGTTTACGGAGACCCAGTACTTC.

The V and J genes are TRBV28 and TRBJ2-2, with D unresolved. Germline V gene sequence: CDR1 MDHEN, CDR2 SYDVKM. CDR3 length: 13 residues. V was cut by 6 bases and J by 5 bases, with 10 bases left in between. For the CDR3, the DNA is TGTGCCAGCAGCGCAACCAGGACCGGGGAGCTGTTTTTT. Its protein is CASSATRTGELFF. Full variable domain (missing parts from reference TRBV28 and TRBJ2-2): DVKVTQSSRYLVKRTGEKVFLECVQDMDHENMFWYRQDPGLGLRLIYFSYDVKMKEKGDIPEGYSVSREKKERFSLILESASTNQTSMYLCASSATRTGELFFGEGSRLTVL.

This clone was seen a handful of times. V and J are TRBV13 and TRBJ2-5; 10 bases map to TRBD2. J lost 0 bases, V lost 5 bases, and 3 bases had no gene match. Germline assignment: CDR1 PRHDT and CDR2 FYEKMQ (reference sequence). The CDR3 has 15 amino acids. The CDR3 loop reads CASSQGLANQETQYF. As DNA, the CDR3 is TGTGCCAGCAGCCAGGGACTAGCGAACCAAGAGACCCAGTACTTC.

The chain recombines TRBV7-2 with TRBJ2-5; 11 nucleotides agree with TRBD2. With V trimmed by 1 base and J by 5 bases, 6 bases remained unmatched. Germline CDR1 is SGHTA and CDR2 is FQGNSA. The CDR3 contains 16 residues. CDR3 coding DNA: TGTGCCAGCAGCTTAGTTAGCGGGGGGGCGGGGGAGACCCAGTACTTC. Translation gives CASSLVSGGAGETQYF.

This chain joins TRBV30 and TRBJ2-7; 9 nucleotides match TRBD1. The CDR3 runs 16 residues. Germline V lookup: CDR1 GTSNPN, CDR2 SVGIG (reference sequence). The trim removed 1 base at V and 2 bases at J, leaving 9 bases unmatched. CDR3 in amino acids: CAWSAPRDRDPYEQYF. Here the CDR3 DNA reads TGTGCCTGGAGTGCCCCCCGGGACAGGGATCCCTACGAGCAGTACTTC.

The table lists this clone with a few counts. V gene TRBV25-1 combines with J gene TRBJ2-2; TRBD1 might be the D (6 bases). There are 14 residues in the CDR3. Germline V gene sequence: CDR1 MGHDK, CDR2 SYGVNS. V was shortened by 1 base and J by 5 bases, with 8 bases between the two germline ends. The CDR3 is CASSEFGQTGELFF. DNA of the CDR3: TGTGCCAGCAGTGAATTCGGACAGACCGGGGAGCTGTTTTTT.

The chain is built from TRBV12-5 and TRBJ1-1; D is undetermined. The germline V and J ends were trimmed by 6 bases and 3 bases, with 20 bases remaining between them. The germline CDR1 and CDR2 sequences are LGHNT and FRNRAP. This CDR3 contains 16 residues. Here the CDR3 reads CASGPEGGLRYTEAFF. CDR3 bases: TGTGCTAGTGGCCCAGAGGGAGGGTTGCGTTACACTGAAGCTTTCTTT.

The chain carries TRBV2 and TRBJ2-2; no clear D. V gave up 6 bases and J gave up 6 bases, with 11 bases separating them. Germline V gene data show CDR1 as SNHLY and CDR2 as FYNNEI. The CDR3 has 13 amino acids. CDR3 sequence: CASRELSAGELFF. Written as DNA, the CDR3 is TGTGCCAGCAGGGAACTTAGTGCCGGGGAGCTGTTTTTT.

V gene TRBV7-6 combines with J gene TRBJ1-1; TRBD1 matches at 8 bases. Trimming took 4 bases from V and 8 from J; bases not matched to a gene: 6. This CDR3 contains 13 residues. From germline, CDR1 is SGHVS and CDR2 FNYEAQ. The CDR3 region is CASSYRTGTEAFF. DNA of the CDR3: TGTGCCAGCAGCTACCGGACAGGGACGGAAGCTTTCTTT.

Note on this clone: One end of the junction fails to match germline, which may point to a read error. At the DNA level, this CDR3 is encoded by other sequences in the same sample as well. V usage is TRBV15 and J usage is TRBJ1-1; D might be TRBD1 (5 bases). This CDR3 has 12 residues. Germline V gives CDR1 LNHNV, CDR2 YYDKDF (reference sequence). The CDR3 region is CATSPDSGLAFF. The CDR3 DNA sequence: TGCGCCACCAGCCCCGACTCAGGGCTAGCTTTCTTT.

The J gene is TRBJ1-2, the V gene TRBV6-1; D not certain. This CDR3 contains 14 residues. Germline values: CDR1 MNHNS, CDR2 SASEGT. Trimming took 2 bases from V and 2 from J, leaving 9 bases between them. The CDR3 coding sequence is TGTGCCAGCAGTGAAAGAGGCAGAAACTATGGCTACACCTTC. Its protein is CASSERGRNYGYTF.

The table lists this clone with a count of one. The chain links TRBV18 to TRBJ2-1; D possibly corresponds to TRBD2 (7 bases). CDR3 length equals 15 residues. V was pared by 1 base and J by 9 bases, with 16 bases between. Per the germline V gene, CDR1 is KGHSH and CDR2 is LQKENI. DNA of the CDR3: TGTGCCAGCTCACCACGGGGGGGCTCTTTTAGTGAGCAGTTCTTC. Residues: CASSPRGGSFSEQFF.

The rearrangement links TRBV28 to TRBJ2-7; D is unresolved. Germline lookup yields CDR1 MDHEN and CDR2 SYDVKM. V was cut by 5 bases and J by 4 bases, with 9 bases left in between. The CDR3 has 12 amino acids. CDR3 DNA sequence: TGTGCCAGCAGTGGTCGGTCGTACGAGCAGTACTTC. Protein: CASSGRSYEQYF.

This clone came up a few times. The chain employs TRBV7-3 and TRBJ2-3; D remains ambiguous. V shed 4 bases and J shed 1 base, with 3 bases lying between them. The CDR3 is 12 residues long. CDR1 SGHTA and CDR2 FQGTGA come from the germline V gene. As DNA, the CDR3 is TGTGCCAGCAGCTCCGGCACAGATACGCAGTATTTT. Protein product: CASSSGTDTQYF.

This clone has only one observation. The V and J genes are TRBV7-2 and TRBJ2-7; 10 positions agree with TRBD2. Per the germline V gene, CDR1 is SGHTA and CDR2 is FQGNSA. V trimming: 5 bases; J trimming: 0 bases; junction bases outside the gene matches: 10. This CDR3 region has 17 residues. DNA for the CDR3: TGTGCCAGCAGCCCGGTGCCGCTAGCGGGGGCCTCCTACGAGCAGTACTTC. Its protein is CASSPVPLAGASYEQYF.

The chain has TRBV19 and TRBJ1-1; D may be TRBD1 (6 bases). Trimming removed 5 bases at V and 5 bases at J, with 21 bases between. There are 16 residues in the CDR3. Per the germline V gene, CDR1 is LNHDA and CDR2 is SQIVND (reference sequence). The CDR3 protein is CASSPSKQGRLTEAFF. CDR3 nucleotide sequence: TGTGCCAGTAGTCCCTCAAAACAGGGCCGGTTGACTGAAGCTTTCTTT.

This chain links TRBV5-1 with TRBJ2-3, with a possible D match to TRBD2 (6 bases). The CDR3 contains 13 residues. Per germline, CDR1 SGHRS and CDR2 YFSETQ. V shed 4 bases and J shed 4 bases, with 10 bases lying between them. The DNA of the CDR3 is TGCGCCAGCAGCGGGACTCTGGCAGATACGCAGTATTTT. Translation: CASSGTLADTQYF.

The chain employs TRBV21-1 and TRBJ2-1; TRBD1, the table's D call, was not compared with the DNA. TRBV21-1 is marked as a pseudogene. The CDR3 extends over 15 amino acids. The CDR3 DNA reads TGTGCCAGCAGCAACTGGGACAGGGGGGACAATGAGCAGTTCTTC. The encoded protein is CASSNWDRGDNEQFF.

The V call is TRBV28, the J call TRBJ2-7; D possibly corresponds to TRBD2 (6 bases). CDR1 and CDR2 from the germline V gene are MDHEN and SYDVKM. Trimming cost V 3 bases and J 5 bases, with 8 bases left between them. The CDR3 has 12 residues. The CDR3 DNA sequence: TGTGCCAGCAGTTTGACTAGTCACGAGCAGTACTTC. Protein product: CASSLTSHEQYF.

This clone showed up just a few times. This sequence joins TRBV7-2 and TRBJ2-5; weak D call: TRBD2 (5 bases). The germline V gene has CDR1 SGHTA and CDR2 FQGNSA. V was cut by 4 bases and J by 6 bases, with 9 bases left in between. The CDR3 consists of 12 residues. CDR3 sequence reads: CASSSQRQTQYF. The CDR3 DNA reads TGTGCCAGCAGCTCCCAGCGGCAGACCCAGTACTTC.

This clone was counted between two and nine times. This chain connects TRBV10-3 to TRBJ2-3, with D perhaps TRBD2 (6 bases). The V gene's germline CDR1 is ENHRY and CDR2 SYGVKD. Trimming cost V 8 bases and J 4 bases, with 10 bases left between them. The CDR3 runs to 12 residues. CDR3 DNA sequence: TGTGCCATCTTAAGGGAGGCAGATACGCAGTATTTT. The encoded protein is CAILREADTQYF.

The V gene is TRBV4-1, the J gene TRBJ2-2; 8 nucleotides agree with TRBD1. Germline CDR1 MGHRA, CDR2 YSYEKL. This CDR3 has 18 amino acids. Trimming at V came to 4 bases and at J to 3 bases, leaving 13 bases not matched to a gene. CDR3 in amino acids: CASSPGPPGGADTGELFF. The CDR3 nucleotides are TGCGCCAGCAGCCCGGGTCCCCCAGGGGGCGCGGACACCGGGGAGCTGTTTTTT.

Regarding this clone: Because the CDR3's place on the DNA is in doubt, the DNA is left out and the CDR3 is given as listed by TCRdb. The chain employs TRBV7-2 and TRBJ1-2; the listed D gene, TRBD1, was not tested against the DNA. The CDR3 length is 15 residues, termini included. CDR1 and CDR2 from the germline V gene are SGHTA and FQGNSA. The CDR3 sequence is CASSFGQGSPYGYPF.

The chain couples TRBV21-1 to TRBJ2-7; TRBD1, the D gene given by the table, was not confirmed from the DNA. TRBV21-1 is a pseudogene segment. This CDR3 comprises 11 residues. In DNA form, the CDR3 reads TGTGCCAGCAGCAGGCTCTACGAGCAGTACTTC. Protein sequence: CASSRLYEQYF.

CDR3 amino acids: CASSILPGRTNTEAFF. The CDR3 nucleotides read TGTGCCAGTAGTATTCTCCCCGGACGGACAAACACTGAAGCTTTCTTT. This sequence joins TRBV19 and TRBJ1-1, with D possibly being TRBD1 (5 bases). There are 16 residues in the CDR3. V was clipped by 3 bases and J by 2 bases, with 16 bases between them. Germline V gene data show CDR1 as LNHDA and CDR2 as SQIVND (reference sequence).

The rearrangement links TRBV5-1 to TRBJ2-3; 8 bases are a match to TRBD2. CDR3 length: 14 residues. Trimming cost V 4 bases and J 2 bases; bases outside gene matches: 3. Germline V gives CDR1 SGHRS, CDR2 YFSETQ. The CDR3 loop is CASSVLADTDTQYF. The DNA for the CDR3 is TGCGCCAGCAGCGTACTAGCGGACACAGATACGCAGTATTTT.

This sequence joins TRBV2 and TRBJ1-2; TRBD1 agrees at 7 bases. The length of the CDR3 is 13 residues. The germline V gene encodes CDR1 SNHLY and CDR2 FYNNEI. V lost 2 bases and J lost 6; bases outside the gene matches: 3. CDR3 nucleotides: TGTGCCAGCAGTGAAAACAGGGGAGATGGCTACACCTTC. This gives the protein CASSENRGDGYTF.